What follows are 21 T cell receptor beta chains derived from one specimen sequenced in a study of T cell responses to AZD1222 COVID-19 vaccine. The repertoire was sequenced with immunoSEQ multiplex PCR; TCRdb's copy has only in-frame clones and lacks some. The sample includes 150,000 or so clones, approximately 90% of them seen just once. Sequencing used peripheral blood, obtained on day 0 of AZD1222 vaccination. These receptors were taken from an adult in good health.

The chain couples TRBV7-9 to TRBJ1-2; D gene uncertain. CDR3 size: 13 residues. V was trimmed by 8 bases and J by 7 bases, leaving 17 bases between them. Germline V gene data show CDR1 as SEHNR and CDR2 as FQNEAQ (reference sequence). In nucleotides, the CDR3 is TGTGCCAGCTCTCGGCAGGTGACCGGTGGCTACACCTTC. This gives the protein CASSRQVTGGYTF.

This chain links TRBV28 with TRBJ1-4, with D uncertain. The V end lost 5 bases, the J end lost 8 bases, and 15 bases lay between the germline ends. Germline values: CDR1 MDHEN, CDR2 SYDVKM. The CDR3 contains 14 residues. CDR3 sequence reads: CASSPVSREEKLFF. In nucleotides, the CDR3 is TGTGCCAGCAGTCCGGTCTCTAGGGAGGAAAAACTGTTTTTT.

CDR3: CASSQVRGVGESPLHF. The CDR3 DNA sequence: TGCGCCAGCAGCCAAGTCCGAGGCGTGGGAGAGTCACCCCTCCACTTT. The chain couples TRBV4-1 to TRBJ1-6; D is unclear. V gave up 1 base and J gave up 10 bases, with 17 bases separating them. The CDR3 is 16 amino acids. Germline lookup yields CDR1 MGHRA and CDR2 YSYEKL.

The chain links TRBV6-5 to TRBJ2-1, with D possibly matching TRBD2 (6 bases). From germline, CDR1 is MNHEY and CDR2 SVGAGI. This CDR3 is 14 amino acids long. Trimming took 7 bases from V and 8 from J, leaving 18 bases between them. The CDR3 sequence is CASKPGLSLDEQFF. CDR3 DNA sequence: TGTGCCAGCAAACCGGGACTGAGCCTCGATGAGCAGTTCTTC.

V and J are TRBV21-1 and TRBJ2-7; the DNA was not compared with TRBD2, the D call given in the table. TRBV21-1 is assigned pseudogene status. The CDR3 runs 14 residues. CDR3 loop: CASSPDRGAGEQYF. The CDR3 nucleotides are TGTGCCAGCAGTCCGGATCGAGGGGCGGGAGAGCAGTACTTC.

This chain links TRBV7-2 with TRBJ1-5, with D maybe TRBD1 (6 bases). Trimming shortened V by 2 bases and J by 3 bases, and 8 bases separated the two germline ends. Germline loops: CDR1 SGHTA, CDR2 FQGNSA. The CDR3 has 14 residues. CDR3 nucleotides: TGTGCCAGCAGCTTACGGGGGGCCAATCAGCCCCAGCATTTT. Translating gives CASSLRGANQPQHF.

The chain carries TRBV27 and TRBJ1-6; D gene ambiguous. The CDR3 contains 13 residues. Germline-derived CDR1 and CDR2 are MNHEY and SMNVEV (reference sequence). The germline V and J ends were trimmed by 7 bases and 10 bases, with 14 bases remaining between them. CDR3 loop: CASIQGFRSPLHF. The CDR3 DNA is TGTGCCAGCATTCAAGGGTTTCGGTCACCCCTCCACTTT.

The V and J genes are TRBV5-4 and TRBJ2-7; weak D call: TRBD2 (5 bases). The CDR3 is made up of 14 amino acids. From germline, CDR1 is SGHNT and CDR2 YYREEE (reference sequence). With 6 bases removed from V and 0 bases from J, the gap between germline ends came to 13 bases. As DNA, the CDR3 is TGTGCCAGCACCTCACCGGAGGACTCCTACGAGCAGTACTTC. Translated: CASTSPEDSYEQYF.

The chain uses TRBV19 and TRBJ1-2; D remains unclear. CDR3 length: 11 residues. Germline V lookup: CDR1 LNHDA, CDR2 SQIVND (reference sequence). V shed 1 base and J shed 7 bases, with 4 bases lying between them. CDR3: CASSIGTGYTF. The CDR3 DNA is TGTGCCAGTAGTATAGGAACTGGCTACACCTTC.

Comment on this clone: A read error may account for a junction end that differs from germline. V gene TRBV5-1 combines with J gene TRBJ1-1; D gene uncertain. This CDR3 is built from 14 residues. Germline V gives CDR1 SGHRS, CDR2 YFSETQ. The CDR3 DNA is TGCGTCAGCAAGGCAGGCCATGCGGGCACTGAAGCTTTCTTT. Amino acids: CVSKAGHAGTEAFF.

This clone was seen only once. V is TRBV6-5 and J is TRBJ1-2; maybe TRBD1 (5 bases). The CDR3 is made up of 13 amino acids. Germline values: CDR1 MNHEY, CDR2 SVGAGI. Trimming took off 5 bases at V and 5 bases at J, with 12 bases between the two ends. The CDR3 loop reads CASSTGPLYGYTF. CDR3 DNA sequence: TGTGCCAGCAGTACAGGTCCGCTATATGGCTACACCTTC.

This clone was seen a single time. The gene calls are TRBV24-1 and TRBJ2-3; no firm D call. Trimming left V 4 bases short and J 6 bases short, with 10 bases between. This CDR3 has 13 residues. CDR1 and CDR2 from the germline V gene are KGHDR and SFDVKD. CDR3 nucleotide sequence: TGTGCCACCAGTGAGATGGTGCCCGATACGCAGTATTTT. It yields the protein CATSEMVPDTQYF.

This clone was seen only a few times. V is TRBV6-2 or TRBV6-3 and J is TRBJ2-7, with 12 nucleotides matching TRBD2. J lost 4 bases, V lost 7 bases, and 8 bases had no gene match. Germline CDR1 is MNHEY and CDR2 is SVGEGT. CDR3 length: 15 residues. The DNA for the CDR3 is TGTGCCAGCACCCCTAGCGGGGGGGCCGCGTACGAGCAGTACTTC. Translating gives CASTPSGGAAYEQYF.

The rearrangement joins TRBV3-1 (or the pseudogene TRBV3-2) to TRBJ1-1; TRBD1 aligns across 8 bases. The CDR3 consists of 14 residues. Germline CDR1 and CDR2: LGHDT and YNNKEL (reference sequence). V dropped 0 bases and J dropped 5; count of bases not matched to a gene: 2. The CDR3 sequence is CASSQDQGATEAFF. The CDR3 coding sequence is TGTGCCAGCAGCCAAGATCAGGGGGCGACTGAAGCTTTCTTT.

This chain links TRBV7-3 with TRBJ1-1; D gene ambiguous. Germline V gene sequence: CDR1 SGHTA, CDR2 FQGTGA. The CDR3 contains 13 residues. V was pared by 4 bases and J by 2 bases, with 8 bases between. The CDR3 spells CASSSQLNTEAFF. The CDR3 DNA reads TGTGCCAGCAGCTCCCAGTTAAACACTGAAGCTTTCTTT.

CDR3 nucleotide sequence: TGCGCCAGCAGTGATCCTTCTAGGCAGGGGAGGAGTACTGAAGCTTTCTTT. Protein product: CASSDPSRQGRSTEAFF. V is TRBV10-1 and J is TRBJ1-1, with TRBD1 as a possible D gene (6 bases). The germline CDR1 and CDR2 sequences are WNHNN and SYGVQD (reference sequence). The CDR3 runs to 17 residues. Trimming stripped 3 bases from V and 5 bases from J, with 22 bases between.

The chain is built from TRBV5-8 and TRBJ1-2; a weak D match, TRBD1 (5 bases). CDR1 is SGHTS, CDR2 YDEGEE, per germline. The CDR3 is made up of 14 amino acids. V lost 2 bases to trimming and J lost 5 bases, with 13 bases between them. The CDR3 here is CASSFNRMSYGYTF. CDR3 DNA sequence: TGTGCCAGCAGCTTTAACAGGATGAGTTATGGCTACACCTTC.

The rearrangement uses TRBV4-3 and TRBJ2-7; D might be TRBD1 (6 bases). Germline CDR1 LGHNA, CDR2 YSLEER. The CDR3 is 13 amino acids. Trimming removed 1 base at V and 2 bases at J, with 6 bases between. The CDR3 region has the DNA TGCGCCAGCAGCCAAGGACAGGCCTACGAGCAGTACTTC. Translated, it gives CASSQGQAYEQYF.

The chain recombines TRBV4-2 with TRBJ1-5, with TRBD1 matching over 9 bases. The germline gives CDR1 LGHNA, CDR2 YNFKEQ. The CDR3 totals 17 residues. V lost 3 bases to trimming and J lost 5 bases; unmatched junction nucleotides: 11. The CDR3 sequence: CASSQQPGTGLDQPQHF. The CDR3 DNA follows: TGTGCCAGCAGCCAGCAACCTGGGACAGGGTTAGATCAGCCCCAGCATTTT.

The J gene is TRBJ1-1, the V gene TRBV4-2; 7 nucleotides agree with TRBD1. The V and J ends lost 1 base and 0 bases, in that order; junction bases with no gene match: 5. The length of the CDR3 is 16 residues. The germline CDR1 and CDR2 sequences are LGHNA and YNFKEQ. In DNA, the CDR3 is TGTGCCAGCAGCCAAGTAAACAGGGGCATGAACACTGAAGCTTTCTTT. It encodes CASSQVNRGMNTEAFF.

The chain employs TRBV27 and TRBJ1-2, with D tentatively TRBD1 (6 bases). This CDR3 contains 16 residues. From germline, CDR1 is MNHEY and CDR2 SMNVEV (reference sequence). The V and J ends lost 7 bases and 3 bases respectively, with 21 bases between them. The CDR3 sequence: CASTKGTGGAHYGYTF. CDR3 nucleotide sequence: TGTGCCAGCACTAAAGGGACGGGGGGCGCGCACTATGGCTACACCTTC.